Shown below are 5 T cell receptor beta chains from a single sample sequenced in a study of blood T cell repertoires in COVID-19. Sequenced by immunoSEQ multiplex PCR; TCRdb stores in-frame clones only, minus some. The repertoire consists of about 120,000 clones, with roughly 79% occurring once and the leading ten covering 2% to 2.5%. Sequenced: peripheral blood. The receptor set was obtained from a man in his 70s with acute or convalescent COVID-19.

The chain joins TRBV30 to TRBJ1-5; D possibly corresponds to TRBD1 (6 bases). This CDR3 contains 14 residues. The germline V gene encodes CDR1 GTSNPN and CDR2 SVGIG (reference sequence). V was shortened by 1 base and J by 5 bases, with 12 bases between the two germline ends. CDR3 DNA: TGTGCCTGGAGTGGGGAAGGACAGTATCAGCCCCAGCATTTT. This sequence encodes CAWSGEGQYQPQHF.

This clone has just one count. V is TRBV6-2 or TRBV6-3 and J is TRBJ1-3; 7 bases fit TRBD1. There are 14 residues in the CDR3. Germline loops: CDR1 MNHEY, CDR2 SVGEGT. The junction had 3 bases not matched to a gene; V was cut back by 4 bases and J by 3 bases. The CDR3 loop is CASSLTGLGNTIYF. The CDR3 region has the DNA TGTGCCAGCAGTTTGACAGGGCTTGGAAACACCATATATTTT.

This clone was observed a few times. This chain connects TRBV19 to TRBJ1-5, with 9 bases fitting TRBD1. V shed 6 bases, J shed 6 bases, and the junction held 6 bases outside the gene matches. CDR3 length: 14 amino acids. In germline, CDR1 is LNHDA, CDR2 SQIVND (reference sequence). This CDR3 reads CASRTTGGSQPQHF. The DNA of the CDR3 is TGTGCCAGTAGGACCACAGGGGGCAGTCAGCCCCAGCATTTT.

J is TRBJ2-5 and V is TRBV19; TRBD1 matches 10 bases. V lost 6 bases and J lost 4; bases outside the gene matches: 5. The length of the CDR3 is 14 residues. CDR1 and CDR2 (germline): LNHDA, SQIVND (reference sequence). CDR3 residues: CASRATGGRETQYF. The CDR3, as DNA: TGTGCCAGTAGGGCGACAGGGGGCAGAGAGACCCAGTACTTC.

CDR3: CASSLSGTVPYEQYF. In nucleotides, the CDR3 is TGTGCCAGTAGTCTATCCGGGACAGTTCCCTACGAGCAGTACTTC. V usage is TRBV19 and J usage is TRBJ2-7, with 7 nucleotides matching TRBD1. V was clipped by 5 bases and J by 2 bases; unmatched bases: 9. Germline V lookup: CDR1 LNHDA, CDR2 SQIVND (reference sequence). The CDR3 spans 15 residues.